This TCR beta chain was observed in a study of beta chain features in type 1 diabetes. Trimming took 4 bases from V and 12 from J; bases not matched to a gene: 12. This CDR3 region has 15 residues. CDR1 is SGHTA, CDR2 FQGNSA, per germline. cDNA synthesis used the whole RNA isolate, giving expressed TCRB sequences. Here immunoSEQ multiplex PCR was the method, and the copy in TCRdb shows in-frame clones only, minus some. This table holds hundreds of thousands of clones, about 13% found once. About this clone: The antigen remains undetermined.

Findings and limits, study-wide: In every one of the four CD4+ subsets, TCRB CDR3s were moderately but significantly shorter in Type 1 diabetes patients. There were fewer insertions and more deletions at the VDJ junctions of type 1 diabetes patients.

CD45RO/CCR7/CD25/CD127/CD95/CD27 staining was used to isolate CD4+ naive, central memory, regulatory and stem cell-like memory cells by sorting. The chain uses TRBV7-2 and TRBJ2-6; 7 bases align to TRBD1. The TCR comes from a man younger than 45 with type 1 diabetes. Sequencing was carried out using naive CD4+ T cells from blood. CDR3 protein: CASSSGTAFDGVLTF. CDR3 in DNA: TGTGCCAGCAGCTCCGGGACAGCTTTCGATGGCGTCCTGACTTTC. The complete variable domain, with remaining parts taken from reference TRBV7-2 and TRBJ2-6, reads GAGVSQSPSNKVTEKGKDVELRCDPISGHTALYWYRQSLGQGLEFLIYFQGNSAPDKSGLPSDRFSAERTGGSVSTLTIQRTQQEDSAVYLCASSSGTAFDGVLTFGAGSRLTVL.